This T cell receptor (beta chain) was sequenced in a study of blood T cell repertoires in COVID-19. Study overall: Samples representing acute and convalescent COVID-19 were sourced from the United States, Italy and Spain.

In the original workflow: Estimated nucleated cell counts came from reference gene primer amplification. The repertoire was sequenced with immunoSEQ multiplex PCR; TCRdb's copy has only in-frame clones and lacks some. V, J and clone size derive from that table, while D and trimming were established from the DNA sequence. Seen here are fewer than 350,000 clones, approximately 91% observed once, and the top ten hold roughly 2%. Participant reports of clinical history set cohort assignment. The CDR3 covers 13 residues. Germline values: CDR1 LGHDT, CDR2 YNNKEL (reference sequence). Trimming left V 3 bases short and J 6 bases short, with 12 bases between.

The source of this sequence is a woman aged 40 to 49 with acute COVID-19. The chain combines TRBV3-1 (or the pseudogene TRBV3-2) with TRBJ2-7; possibly TRBD1 for D (5 bases). Sequenced sample: PBMCs or T cells enriched from blood (not recorded which). Here the CDR3 DNA reads TGTGCCAGCAGCCACGTATGGGGCTCCGAGCAGTACTTC. This codes for CASSHVWGSEQYF.